This T cell receptor (beta chain) stems from a study of post-analysis software for immune sequencing data. Study-wide findings and caveats: Controls showed lower frequencies than patients for four to six TRBV segments, and TRBV5-6, TRBV5-1 and TRBV20-1 were among these.

Of note for this clonotype: Its antigen is still unknown.

This CDR3 comprises 12 residues. Germline lookup yields CDR1 SQVTM and CDR2 ANQGSEA. V lost 6 bases and J lost 3; bases outside the gene matches: 4. Built from TCR beta cDNA, the libraries had unique molecular identifiers in them. TCRdb fed the PCR reads into MiXCR, producing one record per CDR3 protein. The table records around 700,000 distinct CDR3 sequences, more than 50% of them present only once. Sequencing was performed on blood. The chain employs TRBV29-1 and TRBJ1-2; 7 bases align to TRBD1. This sequence originates from a girl aged 2 to 9 with multiple sclerosis. This CDR3 is CSVGTAYYGYTF. The DNA of the CDR3 is TGCAGCGTGGGGACAGCTTACTATGGCTACACCTTC.